The clone carrying this T cell receptor (beta chain) was detected a few times. Per-sample PBMC isolation yielded at least 6.5 million cells. Then a second PCR, running roughly 6 to 11 cycles, was carried out with a sample-barcoded 5' primer and a J-beta primer mix. The authors tagged each cDNA molecule using a template-switch adaptor with 12 random nucleotides. CDR3-containing paired-end reads numbered at least 2.5 million in each sample. TCRdb reanalysed the 5' RACE reads using MiXCR and keeps one entry per CDR3 protein. Of approximately 1,000,000 distinct CDR3 sequences in the sample, around two fifths are singletons; the top ten hold under 15%. This entry comes from a study of blood T cells in healthy people across ages. The CDR3 covers 14 residues. The V and J ends lost 6 bases and 1 base respectively, with 12 bases between them.

The V call is TRBV12-3 or TRBV12-4, the J call TRBJ1-2; a possible D gene is TRBD1 (5 bases). The sequenced sample was blood. The clonotype originates from a man aged 18 to 29 in good health. The CDR3 nucleotides read TGTGCCAGCAGCCACGGGACTAATAACTATGGCTACACCTTC. Translated, it gives CASSHGTNNYGYTF.